Following are 25 T cell receptor beta chains from one sample sequenced in a study of OX40 agonist ivuxolimab in advanced cancers. Generated by immunoSEQ multiplex PCR, the TCRdb table keeps only in-frame clones and is missing some. The sample holds approximately 61,000 clones, 70% to 90% seen once. The input for sequencing was CD4+ or CD8+ T cells sorted from blood, taken in a trial of the OX40 agonist ivuxolimab. The receptors stem from an adult with an advanced solid tumor such as melanoma, head and neck, liver or kidney cancer.

The table lists this clone with a count of one. The J gene is TRBJ1-2, the V gene TRBV6-1, with D maybe TRBD1 (5 bases). Germline assignment: CDR1 MNHNS and CDR2 SASEGT. V dropped 5 bases and J dropped 6 bases, with 7 bases sitting between them. The CDR3 runs to 11 residues. Here the CDR3 reads CASSRGDGYTF. CDR3 sequence (DNA): TGTGCCAGCAGTAGGGGAGATGGCTACACCTTC.

The chain is built from TRBV6-6 and TRBJ2-1; D is perhaps TRBD2 (6 bases). V lost 2 bases, J lost 6 bases, and 14 bases lay in between. Germline V lookup: CDR1 MNHNY, CDR2 SVGAGI (reference sequence). This CDR3 is built from 15 residues. The CDR3 loop reads CASSYHASEANEQFF. Here the CDR3 DNA reads TGTGCCAGCAGTTACCACGCTAGCGAGGCCAATGAGCAGTTCTTC.

This chain connects TRBV7-2 to TRBJ2-3; no definite D call. CDR1 is SGHTA, CDR2 FQGNSA, per germline. The length of the CDR3 is 15 residues. V was pared by 2 bases and J by 0 bases, with 9 bases between. CDR3 amino acids: CASSLTIDSTDTQYF. The CDR3 bases are TGTGCCAGCAGCTTAACTATCGATAGCACAGATACGCAGTATTTT. Complete variable domain (other parts from reference TRBV7-2 and TRBJ2-3): GAGVSQSPSNKVTEKGKDVELRCDPISGHTALYWYRQSLGQGLEFLIYFQGNSAPDKSGLPSDRFSAERTGGSVSTLTIQRTQQEDSAVYLCASSLTIDSTDTQYFGPGTRLTVL.

This chain joins TRBV29-1 and TRBJ2-3; D is unclear. V was cut by 3 bases and J by 0 bases, with 4 bases left in between. Per germline, CDR1 SQVTM and CDR2 ANQGSEA. CDR3 size: 12 residues. Here the CDR3 DNA reads TGCAGCGTTGAGGGCAGCACAGATACGCAGTATTTT. Its protein is CSVEGSTDTQYF.

The chain links TRBV7-8 to TRBJ1-6; TRBD1 matches 9 bases. Germline CDR1 and CDR2: SGHVS and FQNEAQ. The CDR3 loop spans 17 amino acids. With 5 bases clipped from V and 5 bases from J, the junction kept 10 bases outside the gene matches. The CDR3 sequence: CASSLAGTGSNNSPLHF. DNA of the CDR3: TGTGCCAGCAGCCTCGCCGGGACAGGGTCGAATAATTCACCCCTCCACTTT.

J is TRBJ1-5 and V is TRBV7-3; D is perhaps TRBD1 (6 bases). CDR3 length: 15 amino acids. The germline V gene has CDR1 SGHTA and CDR2 FQGTGA. The V end was cut by 6 bases, the J end by 7 bases, with 19 bases between. The CDR3 nucleotides read TGTGCCAGCAGTGTTAGCGGGGGCGCAGGGCAGCCCCAGCATTTT. Translating gives CASSVSGGAGQPQHF.

This sequence joins TRBV21-1 and TRBJ2-1; TRBD2, as called in the table, went unchecked against the DNA. TRBV21-1 is termed a pseudogene. This CDR3 comprises 12 residues. The CDR3 nucleotides read TGTGCCAGCAGCAAAGGACTGGGTGAGCAGTTCTTC. It translates to CASSKGLGEQFF.

V is TRBV10-2 and J is TRBJ1-2; D is unresolved. Trimming stripped 4 bases from V and 0 bases from J, with 15 bases between. Germline values: CDR1 WSHSY, CDR2 SAAADI. This CDR3 contains 16 residues. CDR3 coding DNA: TGCGCCAGCAGTGTCAATTCGGGGAGTACTAACTATGGCTACACCTTC. Translated: CASSVNSGSTNYGYTF.

V gene TRBV15 combines with J gene TRBJ2-2; possible D gene TRBD1, 6 bases. Trimming cost V 3 bases and J 4 bases, with 12 bases left between them. The CDR3 length is 15 residues. Germline V gene sequence: CDR1 LNHNV, CDR2 YYDKDF (reference sequence). This CDR3 is CATSRDSGATGELFF. In nucleotides, the CDR3 is TGTGCCACCAGCAGGGACAGTGGGGCCACCGGGGAGCTGTTTTTT. Looking up the rest from reference TRBV15 and TRBJ2-2 gives the full variable domain: DAMVIQNPRYQVTQFGKPVTLSCSQTLNHNVMYWYQQKSSQAPKLLFHYYDKDFNNEADTPDNFQSRRPNTSFCFLDIRSPGLGDTAMYLCATSRDSGATGELFFGEGSRLTVL.

This sequence joins TRBV4-3 and TRBJ2-3; weak D call: TRBD2 (6 bases). This CDR3 region has 16 residues. Per germline, CDR1 LGHNA and CDR2 YSLEER. Trimming took off 3 bases at V and 0 bases at J, with 13 bases between the two ends. The CDR3 region has the DNA TGCGCCAGCAGCCAGACACTAGGGACTAGCACAGATACGCAGTATTTT. Translating it yields CASSQTLGTSTDTQYF.

The chain recombines TRBV28 with TRBJ2-5, with TRBD1 as a possible D gene (5 bases). This CDR3 comprises 13 residues. CDR1 MDHEN and CDR2 SYDVKM come from the germline V gene. Between the trimmed V and J ends, which lost 10 bases and 2 bases, there was a span of 14 bases. CDR3 coding DNA: TGTGCCACAGGGCCTAGTCGACAAGAGACCCAGTACTTC. Residues: CATGPSRQETQYF.

The V and J genes are TRBV6-1 and TRBJ1-5, with D possibly being TRBD1 (6 bases). Germline loops: CDR1 MNHNS, CDR2 SASEGT. There are 11 residues in the CDR3. V dropped 11 bases and J dropped 5 bases, with 10 bases sitting between them. Here the CDR3 DNA reads TGTGCCGGGGGGGGCGATCAGCCCCAGCATTTT. Encoded protein: CAGGGDQPQHF.

The chain links TRBV5-6 to TRBJ2-2, with 7 bases identical to TRBD1. V lost 4 bases and J lost 0; bases outside the gene matches: 9. CDR1 is SGHDT and CDR2 is YYEEEE in the germline V gene. The CDR3 runs to 17 residues. CDR3 DNA sequence: TGTGCCAGCAGCCCCTTGAGGGGGACAGCGAACACCGGGGAGCTGTTTTTT. It codes for CASSPLRGTANTGELFF.

The chain is built from TRBV27 and TRBJ1-4, with D perhaps TRBD1 (5 bases). From germline, CDR1 is MNHEY and CDR2 SMNVEV (reference sequence). This CDR3 has 14 amino acids. Trimming cost V 6 bases and J 5 bases, with 13 bases left between them. The CDR3 DNA sequence: TGTGCCAGCAGCCTTGGGACTGCAAATGAAAAACTGTTTTTT. It translates to CASSLGTANEKLFF.

This chain connects TRBV7-9 to TRBJ1-5; no clear D gene. This CDR3 is built from 14 residues. V gave up 2 bases and J gave up 2 bases, with 7 bases separating them. Germline V CDR1 and CDR2: SEHNR, FQNEAQ (reference sequence). In nucleotides, the CDR3 is TGTGCCAGCAGCTTATCGAGCGGCAATCAGCCCCAGCATTTT. It translates to CASSLSSGNQPQHF.

This clone was seen a few times. V gene TRBV6-5 combines with J gene TRBJ1-1; D possibly corresponds to TRBD1 (5 bases). The germline V and J ends were trimmed by 5 bases and 3 bases, with 13 bases remaining between them. The V gene's germline CDR1 is MNHEY and CDR2 SVGAGI. The CDR3 runs to 14 residues. The DNA of the CDR3 is TGTGCCAGCAGTCAACTTACGGGGGACACTGAAGCTTTCTTT. Translating gives CASSQLTGDTEAFF.

The chain couples TRBV19 to TRBJ2-1; TRBD2 matches 7 bases. The CDR3 sequence is 15 residues long. V was pared by 7 bases and J by 7 bases, with 13 bases of the junction left unmatched. Germline CDR1 and CDR2: LNHDA and SQIVND (reference sequence). The CDR3 protein is CASNSPGLPKNEQFF. The CDR3 DNA reads TGTGCCAGTAATTCACCGGGACTACCTAAAAATGAGCAGTTCTTC.

The chain is built from TRBV5-1 and TRBJ1-1; D gene ambiguous. The V end lost 4 bases, the J end lost 1 base, and 14 bases lay between the germline ends. Germline assignment: CDR1 SGHRS and CDR2 YFSETQ. The CDR3 runs 15 residues. The CDR3 protein is CASSRLGAPNTEAFF. In DNA form, the CDR3 reads TGCGCCAGCAGCCGCCTGGGTGCACCGAACACTGAAGCTTTCTTT.

The V and J genes are TRBV13 and TRBJ2-1; 7 nucleotides agree with TRBD1. The CDR3 is 15 amino acids. The germline gives CDR1 PRHDT, CDR2 FYEKMQ (reference sequence). V lost 5 bases, J lost 2 bases, and 6 bases stayed unmatched. CDR3 sequence (DNA): TGTGCCAGCAGCCCCAACAGGGGACCCTACAATGAGCAGTTCTTC. The encoded protein is CASSPNRGPYNEQFF. The complete variable domain, with remaining parts taken from reference TRBV13 and TRBJ2-1, reads AAGVIQSPRHLIKEKRETATLKCYPIPRHDTVYWYQQGPGQDPQFLISFYEKMQSDKGSIPDRFSAQQFSDYHSELNMSSLELGDSALYFCASSPNRGPYNEQFFGPGTRLTVL.

The chain has TRBV7-9 and TRBJ2-5, with 8 bases matching TRBD2. Germline V gene lookup returns CDR1 SEHNR and CDR2 FQNEAQ (reference sequence). The CDR3 is 16 residues long. V gave up 5 bases and J gave up 1 base; unmatched junction bases: 9. As DNA, the CDR3 is TGTGCCAGCAGCCCCCTGGCGGGAGGAGGCCAAGAGACCCAGTACTTC. This translates into CASSPLAGGGQETQYF.

The V call is TRBV27, the J call TRBJ2-1; D is perhaps TRBD1 (5 bases). V lost 3 bases to trimming and J lost 9 bases, with 12 bases between them. CDR3 length: 13 residues. CDR1 and CDR2 (germline): MNHEY, SMNVEV (reference sequence). For the CDR3, the DNA is TGTGCCAGCAGTTTCTTCGGGCAGGGTGAGCAGTTCTTC. Translation gives CASSFFGQGEQFF.

This clone was counted between two and nine times. The chain carries TRBV5-1 and TRBJ1-3; possible D gene TRBD1, 5 bases. Trimming took off 5 bases at V and 4 bases at J, with 16 bases between the two ends. This CDR3 region has 15 residues. CDR1 is SGHRS, CDR2 YFSETQ, per germline. The CDR3 loop is CASRSSAGFGNTIYF. CDR3 coding DNA: TGCGCCAGCAGGTCCTCGGCAGGGTTCGGAAACACCATATATTTT.

Written as DNA, the CDR3 is TGTGCCAGCAGTCCTGAGGGGGGGGAGACCCAGTACTTC. Residues: CASSPEGGETQYF. V gene TRBV27 combines with J gene TRBJ2-5; D is perhaps TRBD2 (7 bases). Germline V gene sequence: CDR1 MNHEY, CDR2 SMNVEV (reference sequence). There are 13 residues in the CDR3. Trimming stripped 5 bases from V and 5 bases from J, with 12 bases between.

This rearrangement joins TRBV15 to TRBJ2-1; TRBD2 matches 9 bases. Trimming at V came to 2 bases and at J to 0 bases, leaving 17 bases not matched to a gene. The CDR3 has 21 residues. Germline loops: CDR1 LNHNV, CDR2 YYDKDF (reference sequence). The CDR3 region is CATSRLPTAGGPYRSYNEQFF. CDR3 DNA: TGTGCCACCAGCAGACTCCCGACAGCGGGGGGACCTTACCGCTCCTACAATGAGCAGTTCTTC.

This chain links TRBV19 with TRBJ1-6, with TRBD1 identical over 7 bases. The CDR3 has 15 residues. V lost 7 bases to trimming and J lost 10 bases; unmatched junction nucleotides: 13. From germline, CDR1 is LNHDA and CDR2 SQIVND (reference sequence). CDR3 amino acids: CASTPLGDSGSPLHF. The DNA for the CDR3 is TGTGCCAGTACCCCCTTAGGGGACAGTGGCTCACCCCTCCACTTT.